In its sample, the clone carrying this T cell receptor beta chain was seen a few times. What it recognizes is unknown. This sample is drawn from a study of cytomegalovirus exposure and HLA in healthy donors. Broader study findings: What TCR beta sequences reportedly achieved was accurate prediction of HLA-A and HLA-B alleles in most subjects.

Per germline, CDR1 SNHLY and CDR2 FYNNEI. The CDR3 has 14 amino acids. V lost 10 bases to trimming and J lost 0 bases, with 13 bases between them. This PCR relied on a set of 60 Vbeta primers and 13 Jbeta primers. This table comes from immunoSEQ multiplex PCR, and its TCRdb copy is limited to in-frame clones, with some not included. The sample lists fewer than 200,000 clones; roughly 84% were seen once. The V call is TRBV2, the J call TRBJ2-1; tentative D call: TRBD2 (5 bases). The clonotype was recovered from a male donor in good health and CMV-seronegative. The source material was PBMCs. CDR3 in DNA: TGTGCCACCCCACGGGGTGGCTCCTACAATGAGCAGTTCTTC. Amino acid sequence: CATPRGGSYNEQFF. The full variable domain, with the rest looked up from reference TRBV2 and TRBJ2-1, is EPEVTQTPSHQVTQMGQEVILRCVPISNHLYFYWYRQILGQKVEFLVSFYNNEISEKSEIFDDQFSVERPDGSNFTLKIRSTKLEDSAMYFCATPRGGSYNEQFFGPGTRLTVL.